The entry that follows covers one TCR beta chain sequence. Produced via immunoSEQ multiplex PCR; TCRdb's table is partial and in-frame only. The top ten hold under 2.5% of the sample, which has about 29,000 clones, around nine tenths seen once. The data stem from a study of T cells in pancreatic ductal adenocarcinoma. V lost 3 bases and J 7 bases, leaving 13 bases between the germline ends. CDR3 length: 14 residues. No neoadjuvant therapy was given to the selected pancreatic ductal adenocarcinoma patients before their surgery. The receptor was isolated from a human donor with pancreatic ductal adenocarcinoma. V and J are TRBV23-1 and TRBJ2-1; the D gene is possibly TRBD2 (6 bases). TRBV23-1 is an ORF, and what it does is uncertain. Sequencing input: PBMCs. The CDR3 DNA follows: TGCGCCAGCAGTCACCGGGGGACGGGAAATGAGCAGTTCTTC. Its translation is CASSHRGTGNEQFF.